Listed below are T cell receptor beta chains from one sample, sequenced in a study of blood T cell repertoires in COVID-19. Assay used: immunoSEQ multiplex PCR; TCRdb lists only in-frame clones, some missing. The sample holds approximately 75,000 clones, roughly 90% seen once. The sample taken for sequencing was peripheral blood. These TCRs come from a man older than 75 with COVID-19, enrolled during active disease. Each CDR3 is given with its conserved first and last residue. Each record gives: J gene, V gene, D gene, clone size, CDR3 protein, CDR3 DNA. D genes are given only for firm matches. Clone sizes are given selectively: once, few, many, or a class where the clone is expanded.

>TRBJ2-4|TRBV18|.|.
CASSPRQGSKNIQYF
TGTGCCAGCTCACCACGTCAGGGGTCCAAAAACATTCAGTACTTC
>TRBJ1-5|TRBV4-1|.|.
CASSQAATGRSNQPQHF
TGCGCCAGCAGCCAAGCAGCCACAGGACGTAGCAATCAGCCCCAGCATTTT
>TRBJ1-2|TRBV5-1|.|.
CASSDSGDYTF
TGCGCCAGCAGCGATTCAGGGGACTACACCTTC
>TRBJ1-2|TRBV6-6|.|.
CASSPTQAYGYTF
TGTGCCAGCAGTCCCACCCAGGCCTATGGCTACACCTTC
>TRBJ1-1|TRBV4-3|TRBD1|.
CASSQEQGATEAFF
TGCGCCAGCAGCCAAGAGCAGGGGGCCACTGAAGCTTTCTTT
>TRBJ1-5|TRBV5-6|.|.
CASSLADRTNQPQHF
TGTGCCAGCAGCTTGGCCGACAGGACTAATCAGCCCCAGCATTTT
>TRBJ2-7|TRBV7-8|.|.
CASSLAPGRRGYEQYF
TGTGCCAGCAGCTTAGCACCGGGCCGAAGAGGGTACGAGCAGTACTTC
>TRBJ2-7|TRBV3-1/TRBV3-2|TRBD1|.
CASSISGTGSSEQYF
TGTGCCAGCAGCATCTCCGGGACAGGGTCGAGCGAGCAGTACTTC
>TRBJ1-4|TRBV15|.|.
CATSSQGSRPTNEKLFF
TGTGCCACCAGCAGTCAGGGGTCCCGTCCAACTAATGAAAAACTGTTTTTT
>TRBJ2-1|TRBV7-2|.|once
CASSGPRGRNEQFF
TGTGCCAGCAGCGGCCCCCGGGGAAGAAATGAGCAGTTCTTC
>TRBJ1-2|TRBV2|.|.
CASSEPPTGRRGYTF
TGTGCCAGCAGTGAACCCCCTACAGGGCGGCGTGGCTACACCTTC
>TRBJ1-2|TRBV11-1|TRBD1|.
CASSQGTGWTYGYTF
TGTGCCAGCAGCCAGGGGACAGGTTGGACCTATGGCTACACCTTC
>TRBJ1-1|TRBV5-1|TRBD1|once
CASSYDRGDTEAFF
TGCGCCAGCAGCTATGACAGGGGTGACACTGAAGCTTTCTTT
>TRBJ1-5|TRBV7-9|.|.
CASSLSGGPEQPQHF
TGTGCCAGCAGCTTGAGTGGGGGCCCCGAACAGCCCCAGCATTTT
>TRBJ2-3|TRBV3-1/TRBV3-2|.|.
CASSRYPRGDHSTDTQYF
TGTGCCAGCAGCCGATACCCCCGGGGAGACCATAGCACAGATACGCAGTATTTT
>TRBJ1-5|TRBV19|.|.
CASSIGGLNQPQHF
TGTGCCAGTAGTATAGGCGGGCTTAATCAGCCCCAGCATTTT
>TRBJ2-2|TRBV18|.|.
CASSPRVNTGELFF
TGTGCCAGCTCACCGAGAGTGAACACCGGGGAGCTGTTTTTT
>TRBJ1-2|TRBV5-5|TRBD1|.
CASSSRDRAYFYGYTF
TGTGCCAGCAGCTCCCGAGACAGGGCGTATTTCTATGGCTACACCTTC
>TRBJ1-3|TRBV3-1/TRBV3-2|.|.
CASSPTRQLGNTIYF
TGTGCCAGCAGCCCAACCCGACAGCTAGGAAACACCATATATTTT
>TRBJ2-7|TRBV2|.|.
CASNAGPLNDEQYF
TGTGCCAGCAATGCGGGACCCCTGAACGACGAGCAGTACTTC
>TRBJ1-6|TRBV14|.|few
CASSQVGDSPLHF
TGTGCCAGCAGCCAAGTCGGAGATTCACCCCTCCACTTT
>TRBJ2-7|TRBV12-5|TRBD1|.
CASGFYIPGQDLREQYF
TGTGCTAGTGGTTTCTACATCCCGGGACAGGACCTTCGGGAGCAGTACTTC
>TRBJ1-1|TRBV7-9|.|.
CASSSSGGTEAFF
TGTGCCAGCAGCTCCTCCGGCGGCACTGAAGCTTTCTTT
>TRBJ1-3|TRBV18|.|.
CASSPRAVLISGNTIYF
TGTGCCAGCTCACCCAGGGCAGTCCTGATCTCTGGAAACACCATATATTTT
>TRBJ1-5|TRBV24-1|TRBD1|.
CATSDSGTGANQPQHF
TGTGCCACCAGTGATTCCGGGACAGGGGCCAATCAGCCCCAGCATTTT
>TRBJ1-5|TRBV4-3|.|.
CASSQDPQGGRGNQPQHF
TGCGCCAGCAGCCAAGATCCGCAGGGTGGGAGGGGCAATCAGCCCCAGCATTTT
>TRBJ1-6|TRBV19|TRBD1|.
CASSTIRDRGGPLHF
TGTGCCAGTAGTACGATCCGGGACAGGGGCGGACCCCTCCACTTT
>TRBJ2-7|TRBV5-4|.|.
CASGRDTYEQYF
TGTGCCAGCGGCCGGGACACCTACGAGCAGTACTTC
>TRBJ1-2|TRBV6-1|TRBD1|.
CASSEWDRSFSPGSDYGYTF
TGTGCCAGCAGTGAATGGGACAGATCTTTCAGCCCCGGCAGCGACTATGGCTACACCTTC
>TRBJ2-5|TRBV7-2|TRBD2|.
CASSRALGGGEETQYF
TGTGCCAGCAGCCGGGCCCTAGGTGGGGGGGAAGAGACCCAGTACTTC
>TRBJ1-6|TRBV3-1/TRBV3-2|TRBD1|.
CASSQVGGDILDF
TGTGCCAGCAGCCAAGTAGGGGGCGACATCTTGGACTTT
>TRBJ1-6|TRBV4-3|.|.
CASSQGLNNSPLHF
TGCGCCAGCAGCCAAGGACTCAATAATTCACCCCTCCACTTT
>TRBJ2-5|TRBV14|.|.
CASSQLQGFSETQYF
TGTGCCAGCAGCCAGCTCCAGGGGTTCTCAGAGACCCAGTACTTC
>TRBJ2-1|TRBV7-3|TRBD2|.
CASSLTPPTSGDEQFF
TGTGCCAGCAGCTTAACCCCTCCGACTAGCGGGGATGAGCAGTTCTTC
>TRBJ2-2|TRBV4-3|.|.
CASSQDATAFTGELFF
TGCGCCAGCAGCCAAGATGCGACAGCCTTCACCGGGGAGCTGTTTTTT
>TRBJ2-7|TRBV15|TRBD1|.
CAASWGTGSDEQYF
TGTGCCGCCAGCTGGGGGACAGGGAGCGACGAGCAGTACTTC
>TRBJ2-1|TRBV7-2|.|.
CASSPKLGGQNEQFF
TGTGCCAGCAGCCCCAAGTTGGGGGGGCAGAATGAGCAGTTCTTC
>TRBJ2-2|TRBV27|.|.
CASSPVNTGELFF
TGTGCCAGCAGTCCAGTGAACACCGGGGAGCTGTTTTTT
>TRBJ2-3|TRBV24-1|TRBD1|.
CATSDSTGGMTDTQYF
TGTGCCACCAGTGACTCTACAGGGGGGATGACAGATACGCAGTATTTT
>TRBJ2-7|TRBV12-5|.|.
CASGLKGGFDEQYF
TGTGCTAGTGGGCTGAAAGGGGGATTCGACGAGCAGTACTTC
>TRBJ1-2|TRBV3-1/TRBV3-2|.|.
CASSDYRYGYTF
TGTGCCAGCAGCGACTATAGGTATGGCTACACCTTC
>TRBJ1-4|TRBV7-3|TRBD1|.
CASSTGTGLEKLFF
TGTGCCAGCAGCACCGGGACAGGGTTGGAAAAACTGTTTTTT
>TRBJ1-4|TRBV7-9|TRBD1|.
CASSIGTGNEKLFF
TGTGCCAGCAGCATCGGGACAGGGAATGAAAAACTGTTTTTT
>TRBJ1-6|TRBV2|.|.
CASSEVGGLSPLHF
TGTGCCAGCAGTGAAGTCGGGGGGCTATCACCCCTCCACTTT
>TRBJ2-2|TRBV2|TRBD1|.
CASSESGGRTGELFF
TGTGCCAGCAGTGAATCAGGGGGTCGGACCGGGGAGCTGTTTTTT
>TRBJ2-1|TRBV10-1|TRBD1|.
CASIFPTGDSYNEQFF
TGCGCCAGCATTTTCCCGACAGGGGACTCCTACAATGAGCAGTTCTTC
>TRBJ2-3|TRBV9|TRBD2|.
CASSPEEGSSGGDLTQYF
TGTGCCAGCAGCCCCGAGGAGGGTTCTAGCGGGGGAGACCTTACGCAGTATTTT
>TRBJ1-4|TRBV5-1|.|.
CASSPSRGEKLFF
TGCGCCAGCAGCCCCTCAAGGGGTGAAAAACTGTTTTTT
>TRBJ2-7|TRBV7-3|.|.
CASSPAGFEEQYF
TGTGCCAGCAGCCCCGCCGGGTTTGAGGAGCAGTACTTC
>TRBJ2-7|TRBV18|.|.
CASSPSLGHEQYF
TGTGCCAGCTCACCCTCACTGGGCCACGAGCAGTACTTC